The clone carrying this TCR beta chain has at least ten counts. Using its own MiXCR run on the reads, TCRdb lists one record per CDR3 protein. The sample carries 100,000 to 150,000 distinct CDR3 sequences, approximately 8.8% recorded once. This record belongs to a study of T cell repertoires in cytomegalovirus infection. This CDR3 is built from 15 residues. CDR1 and CDR2 from the germline V gene are MDHEN and SYDVKM. V lost 2 bases and J lost 0, with 11 bases in between. The chain links TRBV28 to TRBJ2-7; D is ambiguous. The sequence came from a human donor in good health (CMV status not recorded). Some clones in this sample may be carry-over from other donors' samples. The sequenced sample was PBMCs. The CDR3 nucleotides read TGTGCCAGCAGTTTAGGGATGACACGCTCCTACGAGCAGTACTTC. Encoded protein: CASSLGMTRSYEQYF.